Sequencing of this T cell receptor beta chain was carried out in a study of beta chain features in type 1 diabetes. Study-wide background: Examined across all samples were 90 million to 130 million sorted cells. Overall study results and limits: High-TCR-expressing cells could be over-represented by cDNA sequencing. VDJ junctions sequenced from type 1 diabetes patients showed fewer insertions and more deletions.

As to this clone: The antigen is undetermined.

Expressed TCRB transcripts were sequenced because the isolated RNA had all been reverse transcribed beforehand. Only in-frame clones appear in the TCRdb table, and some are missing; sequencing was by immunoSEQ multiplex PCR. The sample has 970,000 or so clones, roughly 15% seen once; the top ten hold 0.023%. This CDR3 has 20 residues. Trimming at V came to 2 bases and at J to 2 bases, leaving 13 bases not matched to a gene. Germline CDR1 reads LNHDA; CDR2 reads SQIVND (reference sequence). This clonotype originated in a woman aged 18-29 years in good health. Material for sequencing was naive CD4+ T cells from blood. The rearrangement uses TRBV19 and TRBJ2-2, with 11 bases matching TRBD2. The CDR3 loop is CASSIRASGRLRINTGELFF. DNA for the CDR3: TGTGCCAGTAGTATAAGGGCTAGCGGGAGGCTTAGAATTAACACCGGGGAGCTGTTTTTT.